This T cell receptor (beta chain) came from a study of blood T cell repertoires in COVID-19 (dated by TCRdb to the early 2020s). Concerning the study at large: The collaborator samples originated in the United States, Italy and Spain and spanned the acute and convalescent phases of COVID-19. The prospective study material was composed of cDNA or gDNA derived from T cells, B-cell-depleted T cells, or PBMCs. Subjects who had been exposed to COVID-19, were actively infected with it, or had recovered from it provided the deeply sampled blood TCRbeta repertoires that made up the dataset. The repertoires were made available in a free public database intended to serve as a resource for research on the immune response to SARS-CoV-2. Samples were obtained from the ongoing ImmuneRACE study (first 160 participants) and from 950 to 1,500 subjects provided by 6 global collaborators. A de-identified subject ID, COVID-19 status, age in years and sex were almost always included in the sample metadata. Where available, HLA class I and class II types were taken from metadata supplied by the sample provider and were not determined by assay-based typing. Summary of the overall study and its limitations: Clinical and demographic metadata were provided uncurated, with the amount varying by source and participant.

Counted from cysteine to phenylalanine, this CDR3 has 11 amino acids. The only DNA kept is the CDR3, 33 bases in frame from the first base. V sheds 3 bases and J sheds 8 bases, leaving 4 bases between their ends. From the germline V gene (reference sequence), CDR1 is LNHDA and CDR2 is SQIVND. TCRbeta CDR3 regions were amplified from genomic DNA using the immunoSEQ Assay, a bias-controlled multiplex PCR. The authors' analysis ran thus. The number of nucleated cells in each sample was estimated from the amplification of reference gene primers within the assay. To quantify the absolute abundance of each unique TCRbeta CDR3 rearrangement, sequence reads were collapsed and filtered. For each sample, productive Simpson clonality was calculated by taking the square root of Simpson's diversity index across productive rearrangements. TCRdb's version of the immuneACCESS table is confined to in-frame rearrangements and falls short of the full clone set. An unresolved V gene accounts for under half of the shortfall where checked; the remainder is of unknown origin. V and J calls and clone size come straight from that table; D and trimming were deduced from the DNA. Here the sample has 250,000 to 400,000 clones; about 85% occur a single time. Jointly, the top ten make up 1.5% to 2% of the sample.

Participants in the prospective study were aged roughly 18 to 89 years, lived in more than 20 United States geographic areas, and enrolled through a virtual design. To assign participants to cohorts, the prospective study relied on clinical history that participants themselves reported in a screening survey and a study questionnaire. A participant counted as exposed if, within 2 weeks of entering the study, that participant had been in contact with someone who had a PCR-confirmed or clinician-diagnosed COVID-19 case. Mobile phlebotomists in the prospective study collected whole blood, serum and a nasopharyngeal or oropharyngeal swab from every participant. Over a roughly 2-month period, participants in the prospective study had the option of providing additional blood draws and questionnaires. Before DNA extraction, prospective study blood samples were shipped either frozen or at room temperature.

In the case of this clone: Its antigen is not yet known. No clone much larger than this one lies a single base away; base qualities are absent.

The sequence was collected from a woman in her 30s who had been exposed to COVID-19. The chain employs TRBV19 and TRBJ2-2, with no confident D gene call. The sequencing input was PBMCs or T cells enriched from blood (not recorded which). The DNA sequence reads TGTGCCAGTAGTATGCGGGGGGAGCTGTTTTTT. This encodes CASSMRGELFF.